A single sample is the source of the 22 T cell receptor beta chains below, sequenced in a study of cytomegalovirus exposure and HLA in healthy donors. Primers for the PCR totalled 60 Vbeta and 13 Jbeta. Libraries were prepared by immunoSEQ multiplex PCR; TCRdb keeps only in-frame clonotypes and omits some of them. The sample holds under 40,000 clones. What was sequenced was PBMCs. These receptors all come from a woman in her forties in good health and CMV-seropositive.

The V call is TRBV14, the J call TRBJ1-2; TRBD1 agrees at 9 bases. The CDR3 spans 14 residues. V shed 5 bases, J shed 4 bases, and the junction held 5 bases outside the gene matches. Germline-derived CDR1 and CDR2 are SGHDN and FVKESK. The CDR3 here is CASSSTGGGYGYTF. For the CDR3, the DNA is TGTGCCAGCAGCTCTACAGGGGGCGGCTATGGCTACACCTTC.

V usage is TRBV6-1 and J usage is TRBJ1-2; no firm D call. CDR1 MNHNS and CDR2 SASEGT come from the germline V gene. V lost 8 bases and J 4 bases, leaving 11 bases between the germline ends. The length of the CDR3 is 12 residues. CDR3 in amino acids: CASRDKIYGYTF. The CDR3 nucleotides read TGTGCCAGCCGAGACAAGATCTATGGCTACACCTTC.

CDR3 in amino acids: CASSLARQPTAEAFF. CDR3 DNA sequence: TGCGCCAGCAGCTTGGCCCGACAGCCTACGGCTGAAGCTTTCTTT. The genes are TRBV5-1 and TRBJ1-1; possible D gene TRBD1, 5 bases. V shed 0 bases and J shed 6 bases, with 15 bases lying between them. The germline CDR1 and CDR2 sequences are SGHRS and YFSETQ. The CDR3 sequence is 15 residues long.

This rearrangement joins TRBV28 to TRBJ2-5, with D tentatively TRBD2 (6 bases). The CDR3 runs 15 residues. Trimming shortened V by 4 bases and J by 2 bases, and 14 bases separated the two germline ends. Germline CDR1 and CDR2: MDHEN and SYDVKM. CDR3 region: CASSSPSALQETQYF. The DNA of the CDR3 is TGTGCCAGCAGTTCTCCTAGCGCCCTTCAAGAGACCCAGTACTTC.

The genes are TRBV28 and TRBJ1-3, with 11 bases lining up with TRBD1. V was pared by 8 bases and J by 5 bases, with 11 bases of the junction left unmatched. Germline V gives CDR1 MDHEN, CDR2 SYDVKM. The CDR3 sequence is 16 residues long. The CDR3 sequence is CASLTRDRGTRNTIYF. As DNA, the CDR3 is TGTGCCAGCCTAACACGGGACAGGGGGACTCGAAACACCATATATTTT. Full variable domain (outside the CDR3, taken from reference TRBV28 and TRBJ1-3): DVKVTQSSRYLVKRTGEKVFLECVQDMDHENMFWYRQDPGLGLRLIYFSYDVKMKEKGDIPEGYSVSREKKERFSLILESASTNQTSMYLCASLTRDRGTRNTIYFGEGSWLTVV.

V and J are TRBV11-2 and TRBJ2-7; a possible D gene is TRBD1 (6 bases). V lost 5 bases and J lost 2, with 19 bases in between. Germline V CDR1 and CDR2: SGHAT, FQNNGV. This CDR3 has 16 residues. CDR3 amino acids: CASSPIGRGLAYEQYF. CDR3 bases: TGTGCCAGCAGCCCGATCGGCAGGGGTTTAGCCTACGAGCAGTACTTC.

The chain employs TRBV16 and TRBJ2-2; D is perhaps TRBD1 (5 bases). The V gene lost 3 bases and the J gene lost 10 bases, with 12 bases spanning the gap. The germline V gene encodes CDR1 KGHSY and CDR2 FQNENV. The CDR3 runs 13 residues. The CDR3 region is CASSHDSYTELFF. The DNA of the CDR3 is TGTGCCAGCAGCCACGACAGTTATACGGAGCTGTTTTTT.

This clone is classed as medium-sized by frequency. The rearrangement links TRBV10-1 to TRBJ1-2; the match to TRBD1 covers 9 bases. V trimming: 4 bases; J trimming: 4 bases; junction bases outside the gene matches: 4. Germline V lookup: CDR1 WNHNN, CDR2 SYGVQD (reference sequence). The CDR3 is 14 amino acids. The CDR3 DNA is TGCGCCAGCAGTGCAACAGGGGGCGTCTATGGCTACACCTTC. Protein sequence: CASSATGGVYGYTF.

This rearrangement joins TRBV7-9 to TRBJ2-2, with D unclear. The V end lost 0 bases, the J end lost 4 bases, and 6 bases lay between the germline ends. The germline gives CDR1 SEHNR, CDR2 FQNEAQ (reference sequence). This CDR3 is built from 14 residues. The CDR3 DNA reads TGTGCCAGCAGCTTAGCCCCAGGCACCGGGGAGCTGTTTTTT. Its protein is CASSLAPGTGELFF. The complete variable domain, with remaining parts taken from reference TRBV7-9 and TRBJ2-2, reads DTGVSQNPRHKITKRGQNVTFRCDPISEHNRLYWYRQTLGQGPEFLTYFQNEAQLEKSRLLSDRFSAERPKGSFSTLEIQRTEQGDSAMYLCASSLAPGTGELFFGEGSRLTVL.

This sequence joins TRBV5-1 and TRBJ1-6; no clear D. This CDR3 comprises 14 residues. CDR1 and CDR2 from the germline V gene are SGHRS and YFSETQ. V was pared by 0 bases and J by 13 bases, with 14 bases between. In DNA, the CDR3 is TGCGCCAGCAGCTTGGGAACCACCAAGCTCCCCCTCCACTTT. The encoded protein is CASSLGTTKLPLHF.

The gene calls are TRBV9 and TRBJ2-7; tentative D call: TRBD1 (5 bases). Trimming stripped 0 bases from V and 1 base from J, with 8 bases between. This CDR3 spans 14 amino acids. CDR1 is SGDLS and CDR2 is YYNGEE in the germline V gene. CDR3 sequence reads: CASSVGGLSYEQYF. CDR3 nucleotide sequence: TGTGCCAGCAGCGTAGGGGGCCTGTCCTACGAGCAGTACTTC.

The CDR3 is CASSSPTSGDDNEQFF. For the CDR3, the DNA is TGTGCCAGCAGCTCGCCGACTAGCGGGGATGACAATGAGCAGTTCTTC. This chain joins TRBV7-6 and TRBJ2-1, with 11 nucleotides matching TRBD2. Germline CDR1 and CDR2: SGHVS and FNYEAQ. The junction had 7 bases not matched to a gene; V was cut back by 4 bases and J by 5 bases. The CDR3 spans 16 residues.

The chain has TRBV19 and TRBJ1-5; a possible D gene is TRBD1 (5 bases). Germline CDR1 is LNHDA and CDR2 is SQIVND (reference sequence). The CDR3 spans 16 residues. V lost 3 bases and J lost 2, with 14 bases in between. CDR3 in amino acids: CASSISGVGGNQPQHF. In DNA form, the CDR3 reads TGTGCCAGTAGTATTTCGGGGGTTGGTGGCAATCAGCCCCAGCATTTT.

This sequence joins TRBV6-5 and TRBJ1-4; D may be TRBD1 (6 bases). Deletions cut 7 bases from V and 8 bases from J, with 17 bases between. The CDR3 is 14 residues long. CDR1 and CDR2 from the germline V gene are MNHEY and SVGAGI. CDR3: CASTRGGAEEKLFF. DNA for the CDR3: TGTGCCAGCACGCGGGGGGGGGCAGAAGAAAAACTGTTTTTT.

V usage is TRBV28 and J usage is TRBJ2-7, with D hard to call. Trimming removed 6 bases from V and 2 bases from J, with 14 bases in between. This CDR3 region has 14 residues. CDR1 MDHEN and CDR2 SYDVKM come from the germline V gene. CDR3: CASSLKAGAYEQYF. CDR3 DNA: TGTGCCAGCAGCCTGAAAGCCGGAGCCTACGAGCAGTACTTC.

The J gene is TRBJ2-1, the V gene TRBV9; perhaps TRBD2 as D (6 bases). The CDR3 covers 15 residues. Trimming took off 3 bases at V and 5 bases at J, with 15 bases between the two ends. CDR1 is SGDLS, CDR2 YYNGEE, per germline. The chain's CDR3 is CASSARRALNNEQFF. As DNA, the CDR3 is TGTGCCAGCAGCGCCAGGAGGGCACTCAACAATGAGCAGTTCTTC.

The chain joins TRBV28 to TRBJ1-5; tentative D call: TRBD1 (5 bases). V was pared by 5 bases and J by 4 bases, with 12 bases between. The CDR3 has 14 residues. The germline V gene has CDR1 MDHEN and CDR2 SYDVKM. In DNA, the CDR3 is TGTGCCAGCAGTCCCCCGGGGGGGAATCAGCCCCAGCATTTT. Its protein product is CASSPPGGNQPQHF.

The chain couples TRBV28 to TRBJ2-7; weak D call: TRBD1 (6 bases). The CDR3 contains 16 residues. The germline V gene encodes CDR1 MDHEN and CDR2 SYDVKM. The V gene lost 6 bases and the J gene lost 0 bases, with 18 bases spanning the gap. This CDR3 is CASRAQGFGSSYEQYF. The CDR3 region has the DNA TGTGCCAGCAGGGCGCAGGGGTTCGGTAGCTCCTACGAGCAGTACTTC.

The CDR3 DNA reads as TGTGCCAGCAGCTTGGGGACAGTCCAAGAGACCCAGTACTTC. It is translated as CASSLGTVQETQYF. The gene calls are TRBV5-5 and TRBJ2-5, with D possibly TRBD1 on 6 matching bases. Looked up from germline, CDR1 is SGHKS and CDR2 is YYEKEE (reference sequence). This CDR3 spans 14 amino acids. V was clipped by 0 bases and J by 1 base, with 7 bases between them.

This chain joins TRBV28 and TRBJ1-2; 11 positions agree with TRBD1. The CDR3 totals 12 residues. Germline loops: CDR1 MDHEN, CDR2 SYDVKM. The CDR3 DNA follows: TGTGGGACAGGGGGCCCTGACTATGGCTACACCTTC. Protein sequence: CGTGGPDYGYTF.

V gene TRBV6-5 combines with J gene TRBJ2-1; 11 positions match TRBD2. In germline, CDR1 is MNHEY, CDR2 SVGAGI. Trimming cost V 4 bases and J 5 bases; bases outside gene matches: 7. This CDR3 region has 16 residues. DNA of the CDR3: TGTGCCAGCAGTTCTCCCGGGACTAGCGGACACAATGAGCAGTTCTTC. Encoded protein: CASSSPGTSGHNEQFF.

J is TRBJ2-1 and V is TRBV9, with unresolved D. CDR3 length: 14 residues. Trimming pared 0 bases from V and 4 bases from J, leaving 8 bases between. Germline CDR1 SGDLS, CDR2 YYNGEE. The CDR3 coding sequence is TGTGCCAGCAGCGTAGGGTCCACTTACAATGAGCAGTTCTTC. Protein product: CASSVGSTYNEQFF. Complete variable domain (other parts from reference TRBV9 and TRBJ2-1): DSGVTQTPKHLITATGQRVTLRCSPRSGDLSVYWYQQSLDQGLQFLIQYYNGEERAKGNILERFSAQQFPDLHSELNLSSLELGDSALYFCASSVGSTYNEQFFGPGTRLTVL.